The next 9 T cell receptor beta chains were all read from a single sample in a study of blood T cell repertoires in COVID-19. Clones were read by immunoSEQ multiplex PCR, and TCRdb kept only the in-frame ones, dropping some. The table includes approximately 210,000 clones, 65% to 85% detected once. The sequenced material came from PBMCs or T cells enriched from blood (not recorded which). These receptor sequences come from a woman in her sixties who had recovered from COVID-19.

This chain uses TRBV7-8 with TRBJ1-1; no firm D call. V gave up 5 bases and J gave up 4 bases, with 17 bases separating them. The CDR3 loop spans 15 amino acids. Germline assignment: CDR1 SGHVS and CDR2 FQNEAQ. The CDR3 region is CASSGLSREGTEAFF. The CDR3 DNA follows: TGTGCCAGCAGCGGTTTGAGTAGGGAGGGCACTGAAGCTTTCTTT.

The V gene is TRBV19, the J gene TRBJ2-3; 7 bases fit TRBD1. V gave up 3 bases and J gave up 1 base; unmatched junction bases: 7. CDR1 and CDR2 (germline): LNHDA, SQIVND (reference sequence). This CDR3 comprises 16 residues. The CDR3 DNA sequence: TGTGCCAGTAGTATCCTCGGACAGGTGGGCACAGATACGCAGTATTTT. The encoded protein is CASSILGQVGTDTQYF.

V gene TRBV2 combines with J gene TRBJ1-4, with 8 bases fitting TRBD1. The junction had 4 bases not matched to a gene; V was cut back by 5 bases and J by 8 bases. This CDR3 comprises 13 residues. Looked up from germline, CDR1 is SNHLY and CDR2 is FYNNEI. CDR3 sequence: CASSPGTGEKLFF. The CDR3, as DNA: TGTGCCAGCAGTCCCGGGACAGGCGAAAAACTGTTTTTT.

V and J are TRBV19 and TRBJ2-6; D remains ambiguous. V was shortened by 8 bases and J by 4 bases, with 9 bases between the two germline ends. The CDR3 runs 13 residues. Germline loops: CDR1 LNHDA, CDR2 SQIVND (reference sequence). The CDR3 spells CASGQAGANVLTF. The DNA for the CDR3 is TGTGCCAGTGGTCAGGCGGGGGCCAACGTCCTGACTTTC.

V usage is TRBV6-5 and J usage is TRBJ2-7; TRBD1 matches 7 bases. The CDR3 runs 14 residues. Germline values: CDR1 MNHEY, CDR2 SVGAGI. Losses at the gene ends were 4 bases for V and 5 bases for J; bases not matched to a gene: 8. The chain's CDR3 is CASSFRDSPNEQYF. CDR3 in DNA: TGTGCCAGCAGTTTCAGGGACAGCCCCAACGAGCAGTACTTC.

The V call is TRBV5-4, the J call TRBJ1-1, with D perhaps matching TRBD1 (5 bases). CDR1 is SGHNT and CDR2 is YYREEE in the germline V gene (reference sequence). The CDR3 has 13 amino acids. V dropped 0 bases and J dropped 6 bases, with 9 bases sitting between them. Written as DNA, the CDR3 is TGTGCCAGCAGCTTGGTGGGGGGACCTGAAGCTTTCTTT. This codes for CASSLVGGPEAFF.

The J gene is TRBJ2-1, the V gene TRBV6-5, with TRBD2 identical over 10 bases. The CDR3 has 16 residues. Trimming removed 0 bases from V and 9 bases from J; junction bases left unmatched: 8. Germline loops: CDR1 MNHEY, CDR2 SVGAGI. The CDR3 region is CASSYSLAGVILEQFF. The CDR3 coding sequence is TGTGCCAGCAGTTACTCTCTAGCGGGAGTAATTCTTGAGCAGTTCTTC.

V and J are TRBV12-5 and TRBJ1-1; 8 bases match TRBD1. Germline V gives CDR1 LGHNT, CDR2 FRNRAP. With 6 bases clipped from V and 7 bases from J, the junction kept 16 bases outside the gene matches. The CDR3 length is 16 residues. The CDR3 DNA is TGTGCTAGTGGCCACCCTAGACAGGGGAGGAATGATGAAGCTTTCTTT. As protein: CASGHPRQGRNDEAFF.

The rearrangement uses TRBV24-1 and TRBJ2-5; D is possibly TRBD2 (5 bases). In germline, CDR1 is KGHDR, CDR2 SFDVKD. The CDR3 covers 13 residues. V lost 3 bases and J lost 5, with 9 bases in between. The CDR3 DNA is TGTGCCACCAGTGATCCCCGGGGTGAGACCCAGTACTTC. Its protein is CATSDPRGETQYF.